This TCR beta chain is from a study of PD-1 blockade in classical Hodgkin lymphoma. Study results and limitations: TCR diversity rose significantly by C4D1 in CD4+ but not CD8+ cells.

CDR1 is SGHVS, CDR2 FNYEAQ, per germline. Trimming took 4 bases from V and 6 from J, leaving 15 bases between them. There are 14 residues in the CDR3. In the case of this clone: What it binds is unknown.

The table came from immunoSEQ multiplex PCR; TCRdb's copy has only in-frame clones and leaves some out. The table shows about 11,000 clones, with 80% occurring only once. Each and every patient relapsed after autologous stem cell transplantation, and patients got differing brentuximab vedotin exposure. Complete response, partial response or progressive disease was recorded as best response. The origin of this receptor is a human donor with classical Hodgkin lymphoma. This specimen was peripheral blood mononuclear cells (PBMCs), taken before the second cycle of nivolumab. The chain couples TRBV7-6 to TRBJ1-1, with D tentatively TRBD1 (6 bases). DNA of the CDR3: TGTGCCAGCAGCTCGTATACAGGGTCCTCTGAAGCTTTCTTT. This codes for CASSSYTGSSEAFF. Supplemented by reference TRBV7-6 and TRBJ1-1, the full variable domain reads GAGVSQSPRYKVTKRGQDVALRCDPISGHVSLYWYRQALGQGPEFLTYFNYEAQQDKSGLPNDRFSAERPEGSISTLTIQRTEQRDSAMYRCASSSYTGSSEAFFGQGTRLTVV.